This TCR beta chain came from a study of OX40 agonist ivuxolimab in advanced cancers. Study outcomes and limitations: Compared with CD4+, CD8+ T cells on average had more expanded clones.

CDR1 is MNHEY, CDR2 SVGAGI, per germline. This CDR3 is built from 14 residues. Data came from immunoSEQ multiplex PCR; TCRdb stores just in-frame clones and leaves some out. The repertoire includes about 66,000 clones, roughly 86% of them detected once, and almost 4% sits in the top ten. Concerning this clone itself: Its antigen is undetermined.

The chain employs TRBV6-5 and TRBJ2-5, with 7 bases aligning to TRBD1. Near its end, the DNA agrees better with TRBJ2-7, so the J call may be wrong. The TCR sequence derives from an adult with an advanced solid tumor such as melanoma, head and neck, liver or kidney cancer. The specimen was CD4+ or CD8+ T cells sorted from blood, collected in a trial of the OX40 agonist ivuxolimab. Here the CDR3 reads CASSPGGGSYEQYF. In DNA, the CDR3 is TGTGCCAGCAGTCCAGGGGGTGGCTCCTACGAGCAGTACTTC.